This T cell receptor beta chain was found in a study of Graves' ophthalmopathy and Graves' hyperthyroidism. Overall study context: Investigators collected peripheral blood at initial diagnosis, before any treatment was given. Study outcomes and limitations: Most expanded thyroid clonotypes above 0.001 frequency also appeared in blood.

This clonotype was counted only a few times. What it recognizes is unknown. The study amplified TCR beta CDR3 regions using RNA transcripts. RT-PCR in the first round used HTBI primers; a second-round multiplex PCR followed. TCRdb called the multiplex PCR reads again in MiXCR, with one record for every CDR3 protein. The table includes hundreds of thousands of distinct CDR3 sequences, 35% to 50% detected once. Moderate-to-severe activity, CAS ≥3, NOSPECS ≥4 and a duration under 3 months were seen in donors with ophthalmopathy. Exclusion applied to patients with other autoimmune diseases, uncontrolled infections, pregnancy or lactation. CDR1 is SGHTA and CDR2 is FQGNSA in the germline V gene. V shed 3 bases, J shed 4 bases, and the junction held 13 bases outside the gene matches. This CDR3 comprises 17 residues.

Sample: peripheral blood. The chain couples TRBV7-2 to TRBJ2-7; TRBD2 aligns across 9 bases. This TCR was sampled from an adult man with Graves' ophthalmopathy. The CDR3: CASSLGWASGIRYEQYF. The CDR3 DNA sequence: TGTGCCAGCAGCTTGGGGTGGGCTAGCGGGATTCGGTACGAGCAGTACTTC.